The 9 T cell receptor beta chains below were found in one sample sequenced in a study of cytomegalovirus exposure and HLA in healthy donors. The PCR ran on 60 Vbeta and 13 Jbeta primers. The data were produced by immunoSEQ multiplex PCR, yet TCRdb's version contains in-frame clones alone and is incomplete. The sample holds 100,000 to 150,000 clones, about 10% seen once. The sample comprised PBMCs. These TCRs come from a woman aged 18-29 years in good health and CMV-seropositive.

On this clone itself: One end of the junction varies from germline; a read error may be responsible. The chain has TRBV29-1 and TRBJ1-1; no clear D gene. From germline, CDR1 is SQVTM and CDR2 ANQGSEA. CDR3 length: 13 residues. The CDR3 here is CGVERKMNTEAFF. CDR3 DNA: TGCGGCGTTGAGAGGAAGATGAACACTGAAGCTTTCTTT.

In nucleotides, the CDR3 is TGTGCCAGCAGTTGGGAGACAGGGGTTCCCAATGAGCAGTTCTTC. It specifies CASSWETGVPNEQFF. This rearrangement joins TRBV27 to TRBJ2-1; 8 bases are a match to TRBD1. Germline-derived CDR1 and CDR2 are MNHEY and SMNVEV (reference sequence). CDR3 length: 15 amino acids. Germline trimming cut 4 bases from V and 6 bases from J; bases unmatched to any gene: 8.

Comments on this clone: The junction and the germline gene differ at one end; a read error may be behind it. V and J are TRBV29-1 and TRBJ1-2; 9 bases fit TRBD1. The CDR3 runs 16 residues. CDR1 and CDR2 (germline): SQVTM, ANQGSEA. The CDR3 DNA reads as TGCAGCGCTGAACATCCGGGACAGGGACGGGTCTATGGCTACACCTTC. The encoded protein is CSAEHPGQGRVYGYTF.

J is TRBJ2-7 and V is TRBV5-6; D remains unclear. Germline-derived CDR1 and CDR2 are SGHDT and YYEEEE. The CDR3 covers 13 residues. Trimming left V 0 bases short and J 4 bases short, with 8 bases between. This CDR3 reads CASSLDLEYEQYF. CDR3 DNA sequence: TGTGCCAGCAGCTTGGACCTTGAGTACGAGCAGTACTTC.

V usage is TRBV19 and J usage is TRBJ2-6, with 7 bases that match TRBD1. J lost 0 bases, V lost 4 bases, and 9 bases had no gene match. Per germline, CDR1 LNHDA and CDR2 SQIVND (reference sequence). The CDR3 extends over 18 amino acids. CDR3 amino acids: CASSTPTGILSGANVLTF. DNA of the CDR3: TGTGCCAGTAGTACTCCGACAGGGATTCTCTCTGGGGCCAACGTCCTGACTTTC.

This clone was counted only a few times. The chain links TRBV5-8 to TRBJ1-1; no reliable D call. V was cut by 6 bases and J by 4 bases, with 13 bases left in between. Germline V gives CDR1 SGHTS, CDR2 YDEGEE. The CDR3 consists of 13 residues. CDR3 DNA: TGTGCCAGCAAACTGATGGAGGGCACTGAAGCTTTCTTT. Amino acid sequence: CASKLMEGTEAFF.

CDR3 loop: CASSVSRGPLAGDSYEQYF. The CDR3 coding sequence is TGTGCCAGCAGTGTCTCGCGGGGGCCTCTAGCGGGAGACTCCTACGAGCAGTACTTC. The chain employs TRBV6-1 and TRBJ2-7; 10 positions agree with TRBD2. Germline CDR1 reads MNHNS; CDR2 reads SASEGT. Losses at the gene ends were 4 bases for V and 0 bases for J; bases not matched to a gene: 15. The CDR3 consists of 19 residues.

This clone was observed a few times. The chain recombines TRBV5-4 with TRBJ2-2; D remains ambiguous. The CDR3 contains 14 residues. Trimming took 2 bases from V and 8 from J, leaving 13 bases between them. CDR1 and CDR2 from the germline V gene are SGHNT and YYREEE (reference sequence). CDR3 bases: TGTGCCAGCAGCTTCTCCCCGGTCCCTGGGGAGCTGTTTTTT. It codes for CASSFSPVPGELFF. Combining the CDR3 with reference TRBV5-4 and TRBJ2-2 gives the whole variable domain ETGVTQSPTHLIKTRGQQVTLRCSSQSGHNTVSWYQQALGQGPQFIFQYYREEENGRGNFPPRFSGLQFPNYSSELNVNALELDDSALYLCASSFSPVPGELFFGEGSRLTVL.

The chain uses TRBV30 and TRBJ1-1; D is unclear. The germline V gene has CDR1 GTSNPN and CDR2 SVGIG (reference sequence). The CDR3 contains 13 residues. V shed 2 bases and J shed 1 base, with 8 bases lying between them. In DNA, the CDR3 is TGTGCCTGGAGTATTTATCCGAACACTGAAGCTTTCTTT. It yields the protein CAWSIYPNTEAFF. Filled out from reference TRBV30 and TRBJ1-1, the complete variable domain reads SQTIHQWPATLVQPVGSPLSLECTVEGTSNPNLYWYRQAAGRGLQLLFYSVGIGQISSEVPQNLSASRPQDRQFILSSKKLLLSDSGFYLCAWSIYPNTEAFFGQGTRLTVV.